Shown below are 13 T cell receptor beta chains from a single sample sequenced in a study of blood T cell repertoires in COVID-19. The assay was immunoSEQ multiplex PCR, and TCRdb's table has in-frame clones only and misses some. The table records under 300,000 clones, around 87% of them present only once. The material sequenced was PBMCs or T cells enriched from blood (not recorded which). These TCRs come from a woman in her thirties or forties with acute COVID-19.

The chain links TRBV30 to TRBJ2-7, with 10 bases that match TRBD1. Germline trimming cut 2 bases from V and 7 bases from J; bases unmatched to any gene: 5. The CDR3 sequence is 13 residues long. Germline-derived CDR1 and CDR2 are GTSNPN and SVGIG (reference sequence). The CDR3 reads CAWSKGQGREQYF. As DNA, the CDR3 is TGTGCCTGGAGTAAGGGACAGGGGAGAGAGCAGTACTTC.

This rearrangement joins TRBV4-1 to TRBJ2-7; 8 bases map to TRBD1. With V trimmed by 4 bases and J by 0 bases, 5 bases remained unmatched. Germline CDR1 is MGHRA and CDR2 is YSYEKL. The CDR3 is 15 amino acids. This CDR3 is CASSRRTGPSYEQYF. DNA of the CDR3: TGCGCCAGCAGCCGACGGACAGGGCCCTCCTACGAGCAGTACTTC.

V gene TRBV2 combines with J gene TRBJ2-7; D might be TRBD2 (5 bases). V lost 4 bases, J lost 5 bases, and 18 bases lay in between. CDR3 length equals 15 residues. Germline V gene data show CDR1 as SNHLY and CDR2 as FYNNEI. The CDR3 coding sequence is TGTGCCAGCAGTGCAGAGGGTGAAGTCGTGAACGAGCAGTACTTC. Encoded protein: CASSAEGEVVNEQYF.

V and J are TRBV9 and TRBJ1-3; the match to TRBD1 covers 10 bases. With V trimmed by 3 bases and J by 2 bases, 5 bases remained unmatched. Germline CDR1 is SGDLS and CDR2 is YYNGEE. The length of the CDR3 is 16 residues. The CDR3 nucleotides are TGTGCCAGCAGCGGTACCGGGACAGGGGCTGGAAACACCATATATTTT. Its protein is CASSGTGTGAGNTIYF.

The chain carries TRBV30 and TRBJ2-7, with TRBD2 matching over 11 bases. Germline trimming cut 0 bases from V and 5 bases from J; bases unmatched to any gene: 12. The CDR3 covers 17 residues. Germline V gives CDR1 GTSNPN, CDR2 SVGIG (reference sequence). CDR3 sequence: CAWSVALTSGSGDEQYF. The CDR3 DNA reads as TGTGCCTGGAGTGTAGCCTTAACTAGCGGGAGTGGAGACGAGCAGTACTTC. Together with reference TRBV30 and TRBJ2-7, the CDR3 gives the full variable domain: SQTIHQWPATLVQPVGSPLSLECTVEGTSNPNLYWYRQAAGRGLQLLFYSVGIGQISSEVPQNLSASRPQDRQFILSSKKLLLSDSGFYLCAWSVALTSGSGDEQYFGPGTRLTVT.

The chain carries TRBV7-9 and TRBJ2-1, with 7 bases that match TRBD2. V lost 5 bases and J lost 5; bases outside the gene matches: 21. Germline lookup yields CDR1 SEHNR and CDR2 FQNEAQ (reference sequence). The CDR3 runs to 19 residues. CDR3 residues: CASSAAGTGLGSPNNEQFF. Here the CDR3 DNA reads TGTGCCAGCAGCGCAGCGGGGACGGGTTTAGGAAGCCCGAACAATGAGCAGTTCTTC.

The V call is TRBV6-5, the J call TRBJ1-1, with unresolved D. This CDR3 has 15 residues. Germline CDR1 and CDR2: MNHEY and SVGAGI. The V end was cut by 3 bases, the J end by 5 bases, with 16 bases between. The CDR3, as DNA: TGTGCCAGCAGTTATACCGGGAACTGGAGAACTGAAGCTTTCTTT. The encoded protein is CASSYTGNWRTEAFF.

The rearrangement uses TRBV29-1 and TRBJ1-5, with 9 bases that match TRBD1. The CDR3 is 14 residues long. The V and J ends lost 2 bases and 10 bases, in that order; junction bases with no gene match: 9. The germline V gene encodes CDR1 SQVTM and CDR2 ANQGSEA. The CDR3 nucleotides read TGCAGCGTTGAAACGCCCGGACAGGGGCGTCCCCAGCATTTT. Its translation: CSVETPGQGRPQHF.

J is TRBJ2-1 and V is TRBV6-1, with 7 bases that match TRBD2. This CDR3 comprises 16 residues. Germline V gives CDR1 MNHNS, CDR2 SASEGT. V shed 0 bases, J shed 4 bases, and the junction held 6 bases outside the gene matches. CDR3 region: CASSEAGGTIYNEQFF. The DNA for the CDR3 is TGTGCCAGCAGTGAAGCGGGCGGGACTATTTACAATGAGCAGTTCTTC.

V is TRBV7-9 and J is TRBJ2-5; 12 nucleotides agree with TRBD2. With 4 bases clipped from V and 4 bases from J, the junction kept 4 bases outside the gene matches. Germline values: CDR1 SEHNR, CDR2 FQNEAQ (reference sequence). The CDR3 is 15 amino acids. The CDR3 spells CASSSLAGGSETQYF. CDR3 sequence (DNA): TGTGCCAGCAGCTCGCTAGCGGGAGGGTCAGAGACCCAGTACTTC.

The chain carries TRBV28 and TRBJ1-5; TRBD1 might be the D (5 bases). The V gene lost 4 bases and the J gene lost 0 bases, with 7 bases spanning the gap. This CDR3 comprises 14 residues. CDR1 MDHEN and CDR2 SYDVKM come from the germline V gene. This chain's CDR3 is CASSSRVSNQPQHF. In DNA form, the CDR3 reads TGTGCCAGCAGTTCCAGGGTTAGCAATCAGCCCCAGCATTTT.

The chain has TRBV6-1 and TRBJ1-1; no reliable D call. Trimming cost V 2 bases and J 11 bases, with 12 bases left between them. Germline V gives CDR1 MNHNS, CDR2 SASEGT. The CDR3 is made up of 12 amino acids. CDR3 nucleotide sequence: TGTGCCAGCAGTGAATCTCGACGGGATGCTTTCTTT. Translating gives CASSESRRDAFF.

The rearrangement links TRBV28 to TRBJ1-4; 7 bases map to TRBD1. CDR1 MDHEN and CDR2 SYDVKM come from the germline V gene. V was clipped by 2 bases and J by 8 bases; unmatched bases: 8. This CDR3 region has 15 residues. The CDR3 is CASSLDQGENEKLFF. The DNA of the CDR3 is TGTGCCAGCAGTTTAGATCAGGGGGAAAACGAAAAACTGTTTTTT.